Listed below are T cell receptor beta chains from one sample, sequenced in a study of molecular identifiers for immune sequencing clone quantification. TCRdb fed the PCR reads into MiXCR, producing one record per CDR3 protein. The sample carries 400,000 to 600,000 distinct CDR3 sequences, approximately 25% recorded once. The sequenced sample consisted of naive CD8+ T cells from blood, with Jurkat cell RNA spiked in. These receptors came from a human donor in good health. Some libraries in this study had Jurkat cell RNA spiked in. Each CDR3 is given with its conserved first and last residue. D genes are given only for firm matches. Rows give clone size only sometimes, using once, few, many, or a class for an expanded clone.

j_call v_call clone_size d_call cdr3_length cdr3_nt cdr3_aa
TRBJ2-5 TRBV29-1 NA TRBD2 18 TGCAGCGTCGGAACCGGACTAGCGGGAGTCTTATATGGGGAGACCCAGTACTTC CSVGTGLAGVLYGETQYF
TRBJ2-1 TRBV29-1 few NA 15 TGCAGCGTTGATTTGCCAGAGAGCTCCTACAATGAGCAGTTCTTC CSVDLPESSYNEQFF
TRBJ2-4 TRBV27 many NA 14 TGTGCCAGCAGAAGCTCTGGGGGCGGGCACATTCAGTACTTC CASRSSGGGHIQYF
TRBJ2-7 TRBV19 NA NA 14 TGTGCCAGTATTGCGGGACGGAGCTCCGGCGAGCAGTACTTC CASIAGRSSGEQYF
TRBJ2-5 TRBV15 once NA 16 TGTGCCACCAGCAGAGAATGGTACTCCGATCAAGAGACCCAGTACTTC CATSREWYSDQETQYF
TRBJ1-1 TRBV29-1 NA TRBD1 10 TGCAGCGATACGGGACAGGGAGCTTTCTTT CSDTGQGAFF
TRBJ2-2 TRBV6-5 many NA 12 TGTGCCAGCAGTTTTCACACCGGGGAGCTGTTTTTT CASSFHTGELFF
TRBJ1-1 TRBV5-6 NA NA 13 TGTGCCAGCACCGAGGGGGGCTACACTGAAGCTTTCTTT CASTEGGYTEAFF
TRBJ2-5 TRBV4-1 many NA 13 TGCGCCAGCAGCCAAGGACAGTGGGAGACCCAGTACTTC CASSQGQWETQYF
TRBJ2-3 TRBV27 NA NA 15 TGTGCCAGCAGCCCGTTCGTGGCTGGAACAGATACGCAGTATTTT CASSPFVAGTDTQYF
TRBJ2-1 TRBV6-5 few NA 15 TGTGCCAGCAGTTACACCGGCGACAGTTACAATGAGCAGTTCTTC CASSYTGDSYNEQFF
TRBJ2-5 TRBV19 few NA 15 TGTGCCAGTAGTATAGATGATGGGGTTTTGAAGACCCAGTACTTC CASSIDDGVLKTQYF
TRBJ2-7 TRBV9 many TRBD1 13 TGTGCCAGCAGTGGGGACAGGACTTACGAGCAGTACTTC CASSGDRTYEQYF
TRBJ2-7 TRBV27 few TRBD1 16 TGTGCCAGCAGATCCCTTGTGGGACAGCTGGAATACGAGCAGTACTTC CASRSLVGQLEYEQYF